Shown below are 3 T cell receptor beta chains from a single sample sequenced in a study of blood T cell repertoires in COVID-19. The assay was immunoSEQ multiplex PCR, and TCRdb's table has in-frame clones only and misses some. The sample holds over 200,000 clones; roughly 80% are singletons and the top ten take roughly 5%. Source material: peripheral blood. These receptor sequences come from a human donor in a cohort sampled during active COVID-19.

The gene calls are TRBV18 and TRBJ2-1, with D possibly TRBD2 on 5 matching bases. The ends were cut back, 6 bases at V and 0 bases at J, with 9 bases in the middle. Germline CDR1 KGHSH, CDR2 LQKENI. The CDR3 has 14 residues. The CDR3 sequence is CASSGGSSYNEQFF. The CDR3 nucleotides are TGTGCCAGCTCGGGTGGGAGCTCCTACAATGAGCAGTTCTTC.

About this clone itself: Other DNA sequences in the same sample also yield this CDR3. The CDR3 spells CASSRTGGYEQYF. The CDR3, as DNA: TGTGCCAGCTCCCGGACAGGGGGTTACGAGCAGTACTTC. V gene TRBV18 combines with J gene TRBJ2-7, with 10 bases that match TRBD1. Trimming cost V 6 bases and J 4 bases; bases outside gene matches: 3. The CDR3 contains 13 residues. CDR1 is KGHSH, CDR2 LQKENI, per germline.

This chain connects TRBV27 to TRBJ2-1; D remains ambiguous. The CDR3 sequence is 14 residues long. V was shortened by 5 bases and J by 5 bases, with 13 bases between the two germline ends. Germline CDR1 reads MNHEY; CDR2 reads SMNVEV (reference sequence). CDR3 bases: TGTGCCAGCAGTACACGACATTCTAACAATGAGCAGTTCTTC. Protein: CASSTRHSNNEQFF.